This TCR beta chain was observed in a study of naive and memory T cell subsets. Study results and caveats: Potentially, T cell activation and differentiation skew this RNA-based measurement.

An oligonucleotide containing a UMI was ligated to the 3' end of TCR cDNA. RNA was extracted from approximately 2.6 ml of whole blood of healthy adults. Cells were not sorted; total RNA input targeted about 1 to 1000 ng. To note about this clonotype: Its antigen remains unidentified.

V was pared by 5 bases and J by 6 bases, with 28 bases between. CDR3 length: 17 residues. CDR1 and CDR2 from the germline V gene are DFQATT and SNEGSKA (reference sequence). Four PCR rounds used nested alpha and beta constant region primers plus the SP2 primer. TCRdb ran MiXCR on the 5' RACE reads and lists one entry per CDR3 protein. The sample lists about 62,000 distinct CDR3 sequences, 6.5% to 9% occurring once. The V call is TRBV20-1, the J call TRBJ1-2; a weak D match, TRBD1 (5 bases). This TCR was recovered from a female donor in good health. CDR3: CSARGTLLENSVDGYTF. CDR3 coding DNA: TGCAGTGCTCGGGGGACCCTTCTAGAAAATAGTGTAGATGGCTACACCTTC.